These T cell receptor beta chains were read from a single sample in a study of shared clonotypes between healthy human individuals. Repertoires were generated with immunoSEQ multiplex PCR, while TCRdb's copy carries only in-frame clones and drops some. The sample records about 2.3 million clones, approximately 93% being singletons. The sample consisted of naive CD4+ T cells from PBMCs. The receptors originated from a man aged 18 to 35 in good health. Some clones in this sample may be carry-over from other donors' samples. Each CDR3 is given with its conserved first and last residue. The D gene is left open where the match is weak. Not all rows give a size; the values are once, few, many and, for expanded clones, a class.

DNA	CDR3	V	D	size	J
TGTGCCAGCAGCCAAGATTTGGCGGGAGCTGCTTATGAGCAGTTCTTC	CASSQDLAGAAYEQFF	TRBV4-2	TRBD2	once	TRBJ2-1
TGCGCCAGCAGCTTGGGTGTGAACACTGAAGCTTTCTTT	CASSLGVNTEAFF	TRBV5-1	-	-	TRBJ1-1
TGTGCCAGCAGCTCCTTGGACAGCGACGAGCAGTACTTC	CASSSLDSDEQYF	TRBV21-1	-	-	TRBJ2-7
TGTGCCAGCAGCCCGGGGCTTGGCGCAACTAATGAAAAACTGTTTTTT	CASSPGLGATNEKLFF	TRBV11-2	-	-	TRBJ1-4
TGTGCCAGCAGTGACGGGGTCCAAGAGACCCAGTACTTC	CASSDGVQETQYF	TRBV2	-	-	TRBJ2-5
TGTGCCAGCAGTGAAGGGACCGGGGAATACTATGGCTACACCTTC	CASSEGTGEYYGYTF	TRBV6-1	-	-	TRBJ1-2
TGTGCCAGTAAAGCGGAGGGGGCGACTCGGGCCAGAGCTAACTATGGCTACACCTTC	CASKAEGATRARANYGYTF	TRBV19	TRBD1	-	TRBJ1-2
TGTGCCAGCTCACCAGTCGGACGGAACAGCTATGGCTACACCTTC	CASSPVGRNSYGYTF	TRBV18	-	-	TRBJ1-2
TGTGCCAGCAGTTTGGGACAGCCCCAGCATTTT	CASSLGQPQHF	TRBV28	-	once	TRBJ1-5
TGTGCCAGCAGCCCAACGGGACACTTGAACACTGAAGCTTTCTTT	CASSPTGHLNTEAFF	TRBV14	-	-	TRBJ1-1
TGTGCCAGCAGTCCTGGACGTCTTGGACTAGAGACCCAGTACTTC	CASSPGRLGLETQYF	TRBV28	-	-	TRBJ2-5
TGTGCCAGCCGGGACAGGGCGATTGAAAAACTGTTTTTT	CASRDRAIEKLFF	TRBV25-1	TRBD1	-	TRBJ1-4
TGTGCCAGTAAGTTGGGACAAACAGACGGGGCCAACGTCCTGACTTTC	CASKLGQTDGANVLTF	TRBV19	-	-	TRBJ2-6
TGCGCCAGCAGCCAAGGAGGGTTGACTGAAGCTTTCTTT	CASSQGGLTEAFF	TRBV4-1	-	few	TRBJ1-1
TGTGCCAGCAGCTTAACAAGACAGGGCGGTAATGAAAAACTGTTTTTT	CASSLTRQGGNEKLFF	TRBV7-9	TRBD1	-	TRBJ1-4
TGTGCCAGAAGCTTGCGACTAGCGGGAGACCCCTACGAGCAGTACTTC	CARSLRLAGDPYEQYF	TRBV5-3	TRBD2	-	TRBJ2-7
TGTGCCAGCAGCTCCGCGCTCAACAATGAGCAGTTCTTC	CASSSALNNEQFF	TRBV7-3	-	once	TRBJ2-1
TGTGCCAGCAGCTTTACCACAGGGGGCTTGGGCTATGGCTACACCTTC	CASSFTTGGLGYGYTF	TRBV7-8	TRBD1	-	TRBJ1-2
TGTGCCAGCAGTTTCGGCCCGGCACGGGGAAAACTGTTTTTT	CASSFGPARGKLFF	TRBV28	-	-	TRBJ1-4
TGTGCCAGCAGTGAGGGGACAGTCGTCTACGAGCAGTACTTC	CASSEGTVVYEQYF	TRBV6-1	TRBD1	-	TRBJ2-7
TGTGCCACCAGCAGAGATCTGCAGAGCGGCACAGATACGCAGTATTTT	CATSRDLQSGTDTQYF	TRBV15	-	-	TRBJ2-3
TGTGCTAGTGGTTTGAGGGTAGGCCAGTTCTTC	CASGLRVGQFF	TRBV12-5	-	-	TRBJ2-1
TGTGCCAGCAAACTATACACCGGGGAGCTGTTTTTT	CASKLYTGELFF	TRBV28	-	-	TRBJ2-2
TGTGCCAGCAGCTTATTCTCTAGCGGGATAGTCGTTGATGAGCAGTTCTTC	CASSLFSSGIVVDEQFF	TRBV11-2	TRBD2	once	TRBJ2-1
TGTGCCAGCAGCATTCGACTAGCCACCCCTCCTGAGCAGTTCTTC	CASSIRLATPPEQFF	TRBV9	TRBD2	-	TRBJ2-1
TGTGCCAGCAGTTACCAGACTAGCGGGAGTTTCGAGCAGTACTTC	CASSYQTSGSFEQYF	TRBV6-6	TRBD2	-	TRBJ2-7
TGTGCCAGCAGTCTTCTACAGCTAACTAATGAAAAACTGTTTTTT	CASSLLQLTNEKLFF	TRBV28	-	-	TRBJ1-4
TGTGCCAGTAGTATTCCTTACGCGGGCCCACTCTATGGCTACACCTTC	CASSIPYAGPLYGYTF	TRBV19	-	-	TRBJ1-2
TGTGCCACCAACCCCTGGGGACAGGCTAGCAATCAGCCCCAGCATTTT	CATNPWGQASNQPQHF	TRBV10-3	TRBD1	-	TRBJ1-5
TGCGCCAGCAGCTTGGGCGGGGGAACTAATGAAAAACTGTTTTTT	CASSLGGGTNEKLFF	TRBV5-1	-	-	TRBJ1-4
TGTGCCAGCAGGGACAGGGAGGGGACTGAAGCTTTCTTT	CASRDREGTEAFF	TRBV6-1	TRBD1	once	TRBJ1-1
TGTGCCAGCAGCCGAGACAGGGACACTGAAGCTTTCTTT	CASSRDRDTEAFF	TRBV6-5	TRBD1	once	TRBJ1-1
TGTGCCAGCAGCTTGTGGACAGGGAGGCTTGAAAAGGACTACGAGCAGTACTTC	CASSLWTGRLEKDYEQYF	TRBV7-9	TRBD1	-	TRBJ2-7
TGTGCCAGCAGCTTAGAAGCGTACAATGAGCAGTTCTTC	CASSLEAYNEQFF	TRBV7-8	-	-	TRBJ2-1
TGTGCCATCAGTGACCCTTTATCTACGACCCAGTACTTC	CAISDPLSTTQYF	TRBV10-3	-	-	TRBJ2-5
TGTGCCAGCAGCTTAAGGTTGCAGTCCTACGAGCAGTACTTC	CASSLRLQSYEQYF	TRBV11-2	-	-	TRBJ2-7
TGTGCCAGCAGTTACATGGCGGCCTCCTCCTACGAGCAGTACTTC	CASSYMAASSYEQYF	TRBV6-5	-	-	TRBJ2-7
TGTGCCAGCAGCACCTCCGCGGGGGATACGCAGTATTTT	CASSTSAGDTQYF	TRBV7-7	-	once	TRBJ2-3
TGTGCCAGCATCGACAGGGCGAGAAACACTGAAGCTTTCTTT	CASIDRARNTEAFF	TRBV27	TRBD1	-	TRBJ1-1
TGTGCCATCAGTGGGGATCAGGGGGCGTTGGGCAATGAGCAGTTCTTC	CAISGDQGALGNEQFF	TRBV10-3	TRBD1	-	TRBJ2-1
TGTGCCAGCAGCTTGACAGGGGACGCTCGTAACTATGGCTACACCTTC	CASSLTGDARNYGYTF	TRBV7-6	TRBD1	-	TRBJ1-2
TGTGCCAGCAGTTCGGACCCGAGGGGCGAAAATCAGCCCCAGCATTTT	CASSSDPRGENQPQHF	TRBV28	-	once	TRBJ1-5
TGCGCCAGCAGCTTCAGGGGGATGGACCAAGAGACCCAGTACTTC	CASSFRGMDQETQYF	TRBV5-1	TRBD1	-	TRBJ2-5
TGTGCCAGCAGTAGAGACAGGGCGAGCACAGATACGCAGTATTTT	CASSRDRASTDTQYF	TRBV6-1	TRBD1	-	TRBJ2-3
TGTGCCTGGAGTGTCGGGGCCCACCAAGGAGCCACTGAAGCTTTCTTT	CAWSVGAHQGATEAFF	TRBV30	-	-	TRBJ1-1
TGTGCCAGCAGTTTAGGGCGGACCTATGGCTACACCTTC	CASSLGRTYGYTF	TRBV27	-	once	TRBJ1-2
TGTGCCAGCAGCAAAACGCGTTCTGGGTACCAGCCCCAGCATTTT	CASSKTRSGYQPQHF	TRBV7-2	-	-	TRBJ1-5
TGCGCCAGCAGCTTGGCCCTAGCGGGTGCGGGCGAGACCCAGTACTTC	CASSLALAGAGETQYF	TRBV5-1	TRBD2	-	TRBJ2-5